Reported below is one TCR beta chain. As handled by the study authors: Reference gene primer amplification in the assay estimated nucleated cell counts. Here immunoSEQ multiplex PCR was the method, and the copy in TCRdb shows in-frame clones only, minus some. That table supplies the V and J calls and clone size; D and trimming were determined from the DNA. The profile shows over 150,000 clones, 70% to 80% of them singletons. These data originate in a study of blood T cell repertoires in COVID-19. Overall study: The United States, Italy and Spain were the sources of the acute and convalescent COVID-19 samples. From T cells, B-cell-depleted T cells, or PBMCs came the material, which was cDNA or gDNA.

CDR1 SNHLY and CDR2 FYNNEI come from the germline V gene. This CDR3 has 13 residues. The germline V and J ends were trimmed by 8 bases and 5 bases, with 12 bases remaining between them. The sample comprised peripheral blood. This receptor was taken from a man aged 60-69 years with acute or convalescent COVID-19. The chain is built from TRBV2 and TRBJ1-4; D is possibly TRBD1 (6 bases). The chain's CDR3 is CASGRTENEKLFF. Here the CDR3 DNA reads TGTGCCAGCGGCCGGACAGAAAATGAAAAACTGTTTTTT.